This is a list of T cell receptor beta chains from one sample in a study of T cell responses to AZD1222 COVID-19 vaccine. Only in-frame clones appear in the TCRdb table, and some are missing; sequencing was by immunoSEQ multiplex PCR. In the table there are 150,000 or so clones, around 92% of which are singletons. The sequences come from peripheral blood, collected on day 0 of AZD1222 vaccination. The receptor source for this set is an adult in good health. Both conserved end residues are part of each CDR3. A D gene is named only where the DNA matches it firmly. The size of a clone is reported for some rows only, either as once, few or many, or as a class for expanded clones.

abundance	d_gene	j_gene	v_gene	CDR3nt	CDR3aa
-	TRBD1	TRBJ2-2	TRBV27	TGTGCCAGCAGCCGACAGGGACCCGGGGAGCTGTTTTTT	CASSRQGPGELFF
-	-	TRBJ2-6	TRBV10-3	TGTGCCATCTCTGGCAGGGGCGGCTCTGGGGCCAACGTCCTGACTTTC	CAISGRGGSGANVLTF
-	-	TRBJ1-4	TRBV7-2	TGTGCCAGCAGCTTAAATGCCGGGAGCGGAGCTAATGAAAAACTGTTTTTT	CASSLNAGSGANEKLFF
-	TRBD1	TRBJ2-5	TRBV29-1	TGCAGCGTTGTCTTTACAGGGGGCTCGGAGACCCAGTACTTC	CSVVFTGGSETQYF
-	TRBD1	TRBJ2-7	TRBV4-1	TGCGCCAGCAGCCAAGTGACGAGGACAGGATCCTACGAGCAGTACTTC	CASSQVTRTGSYEQYF
-	-	TRBJ1-3	TRBV1	TGCACCAGCAGCATCACCAAGGGACAGACTAAAGGAAACACCATATATTTT	CTSSITKGQTKGNTIYF
-	-	TRBJ1-1	TRBV10-3	TGTGCCACCCTAGGAAGTGAAAACACTGAAGCTTTCTTT	CATLGSENTEAFF
-	-	TRBJ2-3	TRBV14	TGTGCCAGCAGCCAAGACAGGCATACGCAGTATTTT	CASSQDRHTQYF
-	TRBD2	TRBJ2-5	TRBV11-1	TGTGCCAGCAGCTCCGGACTAGCGGGGGGCAAAGAGACCCAGTACTTC	CASSSGLAGGKETQYF
-	-	TRBJ1-5	TRBV20-1	TGCAGTGCTAGTAACAGAGGGTATAGCAATCAGCCCCAGCATTTT	CSASNRGYSNQPQHF
-	-	TRBJ2-3	TRBV7-9	TGTGCCAGCACCAAAGTCGGAATGGCTTCAGATACGCAGTATTTT	CASTKVGMASDTQYF
-	-	TRBJ2-5	TRBV7-9	TGTGCCAGCAGCTCTGAGGGGGAGACCCAGTACTTC	CASSSEGETQYF
-	-	TRBJ1-5	TRBV4-1	TGCGCCAGCAGCCACACAGGGAATCAGCCCCAGCATTTT	CASSHTGNQPQHF
-	-	TRBJ2-1	TRBV7-3	TGTGCCAGCAGCTTAACGGGCAATGAGCAGTTCTTC	CASSLTGNEQFF
-	-	TRBJ1-2	TRBV5-1	TGCGCCAGCAGCTTTGGGACCGCCGCTAACTATGGCTACACCTTC	CASSFGTAANYGYTF
-	-	TRBJ1-6	TRBV28	TGTGCCAGCAGTCGGTGGGGACGGAATAATTCACCCCTCCACTTT	CASSRWGRNNSPLHF
once	-	TRBJ2-1	TRBV5-1	TGCGCCAGCAGCTTGGTGACAGCCCTTTACAATGAGCAGTTCTTC	CASSLVTALYNEQFF
-	-	TRBJ1-2	TRBV5-1	TGCGCCAGCAGCTTTGGGGGGGCCGATGGCTACACCTTC	CASSFGGADGYTF
-	-	TRBJ1-2	TRBV5-1	TGCGCCAGCAGCTTGGGGACAGCGAACTATGGCTACACCTTC	CASSLGTANYGYTF
once	-	TRBJ1-2	TRBV7-3	TGTGCCAGCAGCTTAGCCTCAGGGGATGGCTACACCTTC	CASSLASGDGYTF
-	-	TRBJ1-1	TRBV7-2	TGTGCCAGCAGCCCCCAGGGGCAATACACTGAAGCTTTCTTT	CASSPQGQYTEAFF
-	TRBD1	TRBJ1-1	TRBV18	TGTGCCAGCTCCCGGGACAGAAACACTGAAGCTTTCTTT	CASSRDRNTEAFF
-	-	TRBJ2-4	TRBV6-1	TGTGCCAGCAGTGATGGGTTTGGTCCCAAAAACATTCAGTACTTC	CASSDGFGPKNIQYF
-	-	TRBJ1-1	TRBV2	TGTGCCAGCAGTGGGCTCGGGTATACTGAAGCTTTCTTT	CASSGLGYTEAFF
-	-	TRBJ1-5	TRBV11-3	TGTGCCAGCAGTTACAGGGAAAATCAGCCCCAGCATTTT	CASSYRENQPQHF
-	TRBD1	TRBJ2-7	TRBV29-1	TGCAGCGGAACGGGACAGGGAGGTTACGAGCAGTACTTC	CSGTGQGGYEQYF
-	-	TRBJ2-7	TRBV5-4	TGTGCCAGCAGCCGCCCTTGGGGAGAGGCCTACGAGCAGTACTTC	CASSRPWGEAYEQYF
-	-	TRBJ2-7	TRBV4-2	TGTGCCAGCAGCATACGGACCGAGAACGAGCAGTACTTC	CASSIRTENEQYF